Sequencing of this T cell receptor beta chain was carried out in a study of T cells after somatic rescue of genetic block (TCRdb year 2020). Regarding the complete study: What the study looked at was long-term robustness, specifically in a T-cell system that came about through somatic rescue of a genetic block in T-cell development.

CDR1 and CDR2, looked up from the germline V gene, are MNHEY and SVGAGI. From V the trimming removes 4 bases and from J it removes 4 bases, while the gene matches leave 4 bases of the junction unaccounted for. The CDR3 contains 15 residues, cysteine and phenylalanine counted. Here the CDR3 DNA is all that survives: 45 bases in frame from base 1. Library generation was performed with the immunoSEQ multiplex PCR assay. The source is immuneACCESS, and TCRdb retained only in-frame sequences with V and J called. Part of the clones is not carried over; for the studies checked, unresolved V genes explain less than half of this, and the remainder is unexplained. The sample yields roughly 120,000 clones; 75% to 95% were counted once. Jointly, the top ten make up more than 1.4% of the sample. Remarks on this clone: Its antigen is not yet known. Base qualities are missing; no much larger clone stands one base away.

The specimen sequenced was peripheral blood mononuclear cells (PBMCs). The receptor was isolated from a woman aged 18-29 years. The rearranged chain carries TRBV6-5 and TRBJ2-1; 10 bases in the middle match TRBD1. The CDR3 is CASSSTGGLYNEQFF. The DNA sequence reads TGTGCCAGCAGTTCGACAGGGGGCCTATACAATGAGCAGTTCTTC.